Each of the 27 T cell receptor beta chains below was sequenced from the same sample in a study of shared clonotypes between healthy human individuals. Profiling relied on immunoSEQ multiplex PCR, and the TCRdb table lists in-frame clones only, not all of them. This table has approximately 2,000,000 clones, just under 95% appearing once. Sequenced: naive CD4+ T cells from PBMCs. The subset here: CD45RA+ positively selected. The receptors originated from a man younger than 35 in good health. Some clones in this sample may be carry-over from other donors' samples.

The rearrangement links TRBV6-1 to TRBJ2-7; tentatively, D is TRBD1 (5 bases). CDR3 length equals 14 residues. From germline, CDR1 is MNHNS and CDR2 SASEGT. The V end was cut by 1 base, the J end by 4 bases, with 11 bases between. In DNA form, the CDR3 reads TGTGCCAGCAGTGAAGTGGTGGGGCTTTACGAGCAGTACTTC. It codes for CASSEVVGLYEQYF.

This chain connects TRBV19 to TRBJ2-1; 7 nucleotides line up with TRBD2. Per the germline V gene, CDR1 is LNHDA and CDR2 is SQIVND (reference sequence). Trimming at V came to 7 bases and at J to 6 bases, leaving 15 bases not matched to a gene. The CDR3 is made up of 16 amino acids. CDR3 residues: CASTTIRASGSNEQFF. Written as DNA, the CDR3 is TGTGCCAGTACCACTATCCGGGCTAGCGGAAGCAATGAGCAGTTCTTC.

The genes are TRBV25-1 and TRBJ1-4; D ambiguous. V was clipped by 1 base and J by 0 bases, with 9 bases between them. The CDR3 is 16 residues long. Looked up from germline, CDR1 is MGHDK and CDR2 is SYGVNS. CDR3: CASSESSSATNEKLFF. CDR3 nucleotide sequence: TGTGCCAGCAGTGAATCCAGTTCCGCAACTAATGAAAAACTGTTTTTT.

This rearrangement joins TRBV28 to TRBJ1-2, with D possibly TRBD1 on 5 matching bases. CDR3 length: 16 residues. V was clipped by 6 bases and J by 2 bases, with 19 bases between them. Looked up from germline, CDR1 is MDHEN and CDR2 is SYDVKM. The CDR3 region is CASSPPLGRDNYGYTF. Here the CDR3 DNA reads TGTGCCAGCAGCCCACCGTTGGGCAGGGACAACTATGGCTACACCTTC.

Comment on this clone: The same CDR3 can be traced to other DNA sequences in this sample. J is TRBJ1-2 and V is TRBV19; D unresolved. The germline V gene encodes CDR1 LNHDA and CDR2 SQIVND (reference sequence). The CDR3 is 14 amino acids. The V gene lost 2 bases and the J gene lost 4 bases, with 11 bases spanning the gap. In DNA, the CDR3 is TGTGCCAGTAGTATACCCGGGCCTTCCTATGGCTACACCTTC. As protein: CASSIPGPSYGYTF.

The V call is TRBV19, the J call TRBJ1-5, with D unclear. V was shortened by 3 bases and J by 5 bases, with 14 bases between the two germline ends. The CDR3 totals 15 residues. Germline-derived CDR1 and CDR2 are LNHDA and SQIVND (reference sequence). CDR3 bases: TGTGCCAGTAGTATCAGGATTTACAGCTATCAGCCCCAGCATTTT. Translation: CASSIRIYSYQPQHF.

The chain employs TRBV5-4 and TRBJ2-4, with 12 bases identical to TRBD2. CDR3 length: 19 residues. Germline V gene sequence: CDR1 SGHNT, CDR2 YYREEE (reference sequence). Trimming removed 4 bases from V and 0 bases from J; junction bases left unmatched: 11. The CDR3 protein is CASSPGGASGRGAKNIQYF. The CDR3 bases are TGTGCCAGCAGCCCCGGTGGGGCTAGCGGGAGGGGAGCCAAAAACATTCAGTACTTC.

The J gene is TRBJ2-1, the V gene TRBV9; no clear D. Germline V gives CDR1 SGDLS, CDR2 YYNGEE. Trimming took 0 bases from V and 12 from J, leaving 16 bases between them. CDR3 length: 14 residues. CDR3 sequence reads: CASSVGLDDSGQFF. CDR3 bases: TGTGCCAGCAGCGTAGGACTTGATGACTCTGGGCAGTTCTTC.

This chain connects TRBV5-4 to TRBJ1-5, with 9 bases aligning to TRBD1. This CDR3 has 14 amino acids. From germline, CDR1 is SGHNT and CDR2 YYREEE (reference sequence). Losses at the gene ends were 4 bases for V and 6 bases for J; bases not matched to a gene: 5. CDR3 loop: CASSPDRGTQPQHF. For the CDR3, the DNA is TGTGCCAGCAGCCCTGACAGGGGGACTCAGCCCCAGCATTTT.

The chain is built from TRBV18 and TRBJ2-6; D may match TRBD1 or TRBD2 (5 bases each). This CDR3 is built from 18 residues. V dropped 3 bases and J dropped 2 bases, with 17 bases sitting between them. Germline CDR1 and CDR2: KGHSH and LQKENI. The DNA of the CDR3 is TGTGCCAGCTCACCCGGGACCTCACCGACCCCTGGGGCCAACGTCCTGACTTTC. Amino acids: CASSPGTSPTPGANVLTF.

For this clone: Other DNA sequences in the same sample also yield this CDR3. The V and J genes are TRBV18 and TRBJ2-1, with 7 nucleotides matching TRBD1. The germline V gene has CDR1 KGHSH and CDR2 LQKENI. This CDR3 is 15 amino acids long. Germline trimming cut 1 base from V and 3 bases from J; bases unmatched to any gene: 3. CDR3 DNA sequence: TGTGCCAGCTCACCACGGGCAGGGGGCTACAATGAGCAGTTCTTC. It translates to CASSPRAGGYNEQFF.

V usage is TRBV2 and J usage is TRBJ2-3; TRBD2 matches at 10 bases. Per germline, CDR1 SNHLY and CDR2 FYNNEI. J lost 1 base, V lost 4 bases, and 5 bases had no gene match. The CDR3 is 16 residues long. The CDR3 nucleotides are TGTGCCAGCAGTGTCACACTAGCGGGACGCACAGATACGCAGTATTTT. Its translation: CASSVTLAGRTDTQYF.

Only a few counts were recorded for this clone. The chain links TRBV20-1 to TRBJ1-1; D gene unclear. The V and J ends lost 4 bases and 6 bases respectively, with 9 bases between them. The CDR3 covers 11 residues. Germline values: CDR1 DFQATT, CDR2 SNEGSKA (reference sequence). The CDR3 region is CSAKAAAEAFF. CDR3 DNA sequence: TGCAGTGCTAAGGCAGCTGCTGAAGCTTTCTTT.

On this clone: Within the sample, other DNA sequences also encode this same CDR3. The chain has TRBV28 and TRBJ1-5; D uncertain. V was pared by 6 bases and J by 0 bases, with 9 bases between. The germline gives CDR1 MDHEN, CDR2 SYDVKM. The CDR3 contains 14 residues. The CDR3 loop is CASSFPYSNQPQHF. The CDR3 DNA sequence: TGTGCCAGCAGCTTTCCATATAGCAATCAGCCCCAGCATTTT.

The rearrangement links TRBV7-9 to TRBJ2-1, with 7 bases lining up with TRBD2. Trimming cost V 0 bases and J 6 bases; bases outside gene matches: 5. Germline lookup yields CDR1 SEHNR and CDR2 FQNEAQ (reference sequence). This CDR3 has 15 residues. In DNA, the CDR3 is TGTGCCAGCAGCTTAGCTAGCGGGCCTGGCAATGAGCAGTTCTTC. Translated, it gives CASSLASGPGNEQFF.

The V and J genes are TRBV6-1 and TRBJ2-2; the D gene is possibly TRBD1 (5 bases). Germline CDR1 MNHNS, CDR2 SASEGT. This CDR3 region has 19 residues. Trimming shortened V by 0 bases and J by 4 bases, and 21 bases separated the two germline ends. The CDR3 here is CASSEASRLGAPGTGELFF. The CDR3 coding sequence is TGTGCCAGCAGTGAAGCGTCGAGGTTAGGGGCTCCGGGCACCGGGGAGCTGTTTTTT.

V is TRBV2 and J is TRBJ2-1; D not certain. CDR1 is SNHLY and CDR2 is FYNNEI in the germline V gene. The V gene lost 4 bases and the J gene lost 0 bases, with 10 bases spanning the gap. The length of the CDR3 is 15 residues. The CDR3 nucleotides are TGTGCCAGCAGTGCCTCGTTAAGCTCCTACAATGAGCAGTTCTTC. This encodes CASSASLSSYNEQFF.

J is TRBJ2-2 and V is TRBV9; TRBD2 agrees at 11 bases. The CDR3 totals 15 residues. CDR1 SGDLS and CDR2 YYNGEE come from the germline V gene. Germline trimming cut 3 bases from V and 5 bases from J; bases unmatched to any gene: 3. The DNA of the CDR3 is TGTGCCAGCAGCGAACTAGCGGGAGTTACCGGGGAGCTGTTTTTT. Translated, it gives CASSELAGVTGELFF.

A note on this clone: Other DNA sequences in this sample translate to the same CDR3. The J gene is TRBJ1-4, the V gene TRBV5-1; TRBD1 might be the D (5 bases). The CDR3 has 14 amino acids. Germline V gene sequence: CDR1 SGHRS, CDR2 YFSETQ. Trimming took off 0 bases at V and 4 bases at J, with 7 bases between the two ends. The CDR3 DNA is TGCGCCAGCAGCTTGGGGGGGAATAATGAAAAACTGTTTTTT. Protein product: CASSLGGNNEKLFF.

The chain recombines TRBV7-6 with TRBJ1-5; D remains unclear. This CDR3 spans 13 amino acids. V was clipped by 1 base and J by 7 bases, with 8 bases between them. Germline loops: CDR1 SGHVS, CDR2 FNYEAQ. The CDR3 is CASSLGSQQPQHF. CDR3 nucleotide sequence: TGTGCCAGCAGCTTAGGCTCACAGCAGCCCCAGCATTTT. The variable domain in full, completed from reference TRBV7-6 and TRBJ1-5, reads GAGVSQSPRYKVTKRGQDVALRCDPISGHVSLYWYRQALGQGPEFLTYFNYEAQQDKSGLPNDRFSAERPEGSISTLTIQRTEQRDSAMYRCASSLGSQQPQHFGDGTRLSIL.

This clone was recorded once. Distinct nucleotide sequences in the sample also encode this CDR3. This chain joins TRBV7-2 and TRBJ2-3; 13 nucleotides align to TRBD2. The CDR3 has 16 amino acids. Germline loops: CDR1 SGHTA, CDR2 FQGNSA. The ends lost 1 base at V and 5 bases at J; junction bases unmatched: 3. The CDR3 reads CASSLGLAGGGDTQYF. Here the CDR3 DNA reads TGTGCCAGCAGCTTAGGACTAGCGGGGGGAGGAGATACGCAGTATTTT.

The V call is TRBV5-4, the J call TRBJ1-2, with a weak D call TRBD1 (6 bases). This CDR3 spans 14 amino acids. V shed 5 bases and J shed 0 bases, with 11 bases lying between them. Germline CDR1 and CDR2: SGHNT and YYREEE (reference sequence). Here the CDR3 DNA reads TGTGCCAGCAGACCTACAGGGACTAACTATGGCTACACCTTC. This gives the protein CASRPTGTNYGYTF.

This sequence joins TRBV5-1 and TRBJ2-7, with D uncertain. The germline gives CDR1 SGHRS, CDR2 YFSETQ. V was trimmed by 4 bases and J by 3 bases, leaving 5 bases between them. There are 11 residues in the CDR3. The DNA of the CDR3 is TGCGCCAGCAGCAATAACTACGAGCAGTACTTC. The encoded protein is CASSNNYEQYF.

The chain couples TRBV7-9 to TRBJ2-6, with no clear D. Trimming removed 5 bases at V and 4 bases at J, with 18 bases between. Per the germline V gene, CDR1 is SEHNR and CDR2 is FQNEAQ (reference sequence). The CDR3 totals 17 residues. DNA of the CDR3: TGTGCCAGCAGCCTCGGCCCTCCCCCGGAAGGGGCCAACGTCCTGACTTTC. It translates to CASSLGPPPEGANVLTF.

This rearrangement joins TRBV6-1 to TRBJ1-1; TRBD1 might be the D (6 bases). CDR3 length: 14 amino acids. Looked up from germline, CDR1 is MNHNS and CDR2 is SASEGT. With 6 bases removed from V and 3 bases from J, the gap between germline ends came to 14 bases. The DNA for the CDR3 is TGTGCCAGCAGGAACCCAGGACAGTACACTGAAGCTTTCTTT. This encodes CASRNPGQYTEAFF.

The V call is TRBV5-1, the J call TRBJ2-1; the match to TRBD2 covers 9 bases. Unmatched junction bases numbered 9, after V lost 4 bases and J lost 4 bases. The CDR3 has 16 amino acids. Per germline, CDR1 SGHRS and CDR2 YFSETQ. The CDR3 protein is CASSLQGSGGYNEQFF. The CDR3 coding sequence is TGCGCCAGCAGCCTGCAGGGTAGCGGGGGATACAATGAGCAGTTCTTC.

This chain uses TRBV7-8 with TRBJ2-5; no clear D. CDR1 is SGHVS, CDR2 FQNEAQ, per germline. This CDR3 region has 16 residues. Trimming stripped 4 bases from V and 1 base from J, with 16 bases between. This CDR3 is CASSYPMVRAQETQYF. DNA of the CDR3: TGTGCCAGCAGCTATCCCATGGTACGGGCCCAAGAGACCCAGTACTTC.